This TCR beta chain originates from a study of T-cell reconstitution after alpha-beta-depleted transplantation in children. The TCRbeta library incorporated unique molecular identifiers. TCRdb ran MiXCR on the PCR reads and lists one entry per CDR3 protein. The top ten clones hold more than 2% of a sample with 450,000 to 600,000 distinct CDR3 sequences, approximately 29% of them seen once. This clonotype was observed at least ten times. The clonotype originates from a human donor who donated a stem cell graft to a child with aplastic anemia. Sequenced material: PBMCs from the stem cell graft donor, taken from the stem cell graft.

The DNA of the CDR3 is TGTGCCAGCAGTTACCGCGGAAATGGCTACACCTTC. It translates to CASSYRGNGYTF. The chain carries TRBV6-5 and TRBJ1-2, with unresolved D. V shed 2 bases and J shed 6 bases, with 7 bases lying between them. Germline values: CDR1 MNHEY, CDR2 SVGAGI. This CDR3 region has 12 residues.